The TCR beta chain under discussion was sequenced for a study of cytomegalovirus exposure and HLA in healthy donors. The CDR3 is made up of 14 amino acids. CDR1 is MNHNS, CDR2 SASEGT, per germline. Trimming pared 8 bases from V and 0 bases from J, leaving 11 bases between. Profiled with immunoSEQ multiplex PCR; TCRdb holds only in-frame clones, not every one. This table has about 340,000 clones, just over 85% appearing once. The V gene is TRBV6-1, the J gene TRBJ1-5; D ambiguous. Sequencing was carried out using PBMCs. The sequence was collected from a woman in her late teens or twenties in good health and CMV-seronegative. CDR3 in amino acids: CASAELDSNQPQHF. DNA of the CDR3: TGTGCCAGCGCCGAGCTTGATAGCAATCAGCCCCAGCATTTT.